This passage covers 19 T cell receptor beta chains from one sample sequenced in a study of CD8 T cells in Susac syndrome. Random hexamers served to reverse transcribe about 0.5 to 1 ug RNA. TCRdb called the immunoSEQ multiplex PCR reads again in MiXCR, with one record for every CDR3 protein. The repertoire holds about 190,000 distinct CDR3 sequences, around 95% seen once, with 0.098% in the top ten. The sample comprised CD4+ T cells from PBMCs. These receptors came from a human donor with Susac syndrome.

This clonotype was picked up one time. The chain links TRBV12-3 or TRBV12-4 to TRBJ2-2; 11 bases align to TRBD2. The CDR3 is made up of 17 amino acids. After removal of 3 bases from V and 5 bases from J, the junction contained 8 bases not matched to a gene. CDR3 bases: TGTGCCAGCAGTTTCTCCGCTAGCGGGGGGATGACCGGGGAGCTGTTTTTT. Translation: CASSFSASGGMTGELFF.

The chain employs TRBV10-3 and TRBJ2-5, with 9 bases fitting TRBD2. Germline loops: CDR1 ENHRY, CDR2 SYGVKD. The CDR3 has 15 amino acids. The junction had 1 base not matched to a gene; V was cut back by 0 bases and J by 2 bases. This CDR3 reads CAISESAGGQETQYF. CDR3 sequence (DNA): TGTGCCATCAGTGAGTCGGCGGGGGGGCAAGAGACCCAGTACTTC.

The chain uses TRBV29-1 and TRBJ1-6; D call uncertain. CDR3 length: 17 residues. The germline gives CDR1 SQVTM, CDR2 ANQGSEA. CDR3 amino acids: CIPQRLQRRSYNSPLHF. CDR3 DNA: TGCATCCCACAAAGGCTCCAGCGACGCTCCTATAATTCACCCCTCCACTTT.

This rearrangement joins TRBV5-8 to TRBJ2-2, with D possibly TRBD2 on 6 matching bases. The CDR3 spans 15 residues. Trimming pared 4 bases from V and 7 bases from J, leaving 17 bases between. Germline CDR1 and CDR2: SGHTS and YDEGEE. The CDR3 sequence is CASSRDSSIDGELFF. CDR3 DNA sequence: TGTGCCAGCAGCCGGGACTCCTCTATCGACGGGGAGCTGTTTTTT.

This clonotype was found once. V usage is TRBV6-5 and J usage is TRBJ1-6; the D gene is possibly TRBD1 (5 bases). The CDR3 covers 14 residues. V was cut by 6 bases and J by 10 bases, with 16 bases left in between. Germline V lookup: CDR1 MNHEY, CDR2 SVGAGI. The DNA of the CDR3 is TGTGCCAGCAGGGGGACCGACAAATCCTCACCCCTCCACTTT. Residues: CASRGTDKSSPLHF.

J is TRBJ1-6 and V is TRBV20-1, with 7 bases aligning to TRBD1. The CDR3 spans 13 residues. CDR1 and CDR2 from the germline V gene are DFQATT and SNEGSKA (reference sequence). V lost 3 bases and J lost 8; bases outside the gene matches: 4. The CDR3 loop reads CSARRDRDSPLHF. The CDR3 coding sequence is TGCAGTGCTAGGAGGGACAGAGATTCACCCCTCCACTTT.

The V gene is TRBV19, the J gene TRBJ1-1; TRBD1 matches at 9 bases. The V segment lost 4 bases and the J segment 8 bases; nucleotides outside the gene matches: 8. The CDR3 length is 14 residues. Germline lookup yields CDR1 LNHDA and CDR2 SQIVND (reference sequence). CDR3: CASSSTGGGLEAFF. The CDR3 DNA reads TGTGCCAGTAGTAGTACAGGGGGCGGATTGGAAGCTTTCTTT.

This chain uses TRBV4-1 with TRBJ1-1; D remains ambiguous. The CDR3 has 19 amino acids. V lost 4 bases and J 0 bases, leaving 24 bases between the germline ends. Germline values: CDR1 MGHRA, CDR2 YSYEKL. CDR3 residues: CASSLPSRAALGMNTEAFF. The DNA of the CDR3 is TGCGCCAGCAGCCTTCCGTCACGAGCCGCCCTTGGTATGAACACTGAAGCTTTCTTT.

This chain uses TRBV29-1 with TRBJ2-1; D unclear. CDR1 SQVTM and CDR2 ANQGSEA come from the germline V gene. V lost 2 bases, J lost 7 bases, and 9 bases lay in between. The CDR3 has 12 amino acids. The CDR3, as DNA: TGCAGCGTTGAACACCGGAATAATGAGCAGTTCTTC. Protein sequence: CSVEHRNNEQFF.

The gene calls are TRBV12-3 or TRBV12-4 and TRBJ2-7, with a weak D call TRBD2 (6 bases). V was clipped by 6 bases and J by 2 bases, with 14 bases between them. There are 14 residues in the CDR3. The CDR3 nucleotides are TGTGCCAGCAGGAGACTAGAGAAGGCCTACGAGCAGTACTTC. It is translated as CASRRLEKAYEQYF.

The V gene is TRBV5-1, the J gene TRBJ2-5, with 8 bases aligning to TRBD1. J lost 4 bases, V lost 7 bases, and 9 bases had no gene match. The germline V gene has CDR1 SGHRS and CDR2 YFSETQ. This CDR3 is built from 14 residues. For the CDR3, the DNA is TGCGCCAGCGCCCAGACAGGGGTGAGAGAGACCCAGTACTTC. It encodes CASAQTGVRETQYF.

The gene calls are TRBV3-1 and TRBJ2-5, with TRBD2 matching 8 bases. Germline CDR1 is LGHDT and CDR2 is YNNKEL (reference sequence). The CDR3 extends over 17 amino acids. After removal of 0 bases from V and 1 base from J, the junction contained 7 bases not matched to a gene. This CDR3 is CASSQDLASGLQETQYF. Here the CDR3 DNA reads TGTGCCAGCAGCCAAGATTTGGCTAGCGGGCTCCAAGAGACCCAGTACTTC.

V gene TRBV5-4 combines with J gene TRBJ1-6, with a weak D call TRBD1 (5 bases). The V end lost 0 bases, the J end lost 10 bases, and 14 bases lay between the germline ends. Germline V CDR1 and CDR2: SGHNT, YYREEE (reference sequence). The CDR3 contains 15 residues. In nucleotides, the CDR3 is TGTGCCAGCAGCTTGGAGGGCAGGGAATGGTCACCCCTCCACTTT. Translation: CASSLEGREWSPLHF.

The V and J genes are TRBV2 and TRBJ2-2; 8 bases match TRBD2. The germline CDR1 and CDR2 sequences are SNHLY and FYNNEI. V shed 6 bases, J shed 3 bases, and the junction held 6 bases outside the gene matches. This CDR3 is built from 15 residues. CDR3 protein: CASSGPGLDTGELFF. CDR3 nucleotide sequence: TGTGCCAGCAGCGGCCCGGGACTAGACACCGGGGAGCTGTTTTTT.

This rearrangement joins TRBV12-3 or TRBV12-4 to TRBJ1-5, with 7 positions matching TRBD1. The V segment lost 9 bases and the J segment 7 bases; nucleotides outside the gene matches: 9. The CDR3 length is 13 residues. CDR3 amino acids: CASARQGPQPQHF. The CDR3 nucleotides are TGTGCCAGTGCCAGACAGGGTCCCCAGCCCCAGCATTTT.

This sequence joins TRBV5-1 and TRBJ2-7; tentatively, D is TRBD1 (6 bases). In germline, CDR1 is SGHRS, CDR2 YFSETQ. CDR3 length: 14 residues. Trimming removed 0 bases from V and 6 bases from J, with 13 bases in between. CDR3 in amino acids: CASSLVDSGTEQYF. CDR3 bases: TGCGCCAGCAGCTTGGTGGACAGTGGGACCGAGCAGTACTTC.

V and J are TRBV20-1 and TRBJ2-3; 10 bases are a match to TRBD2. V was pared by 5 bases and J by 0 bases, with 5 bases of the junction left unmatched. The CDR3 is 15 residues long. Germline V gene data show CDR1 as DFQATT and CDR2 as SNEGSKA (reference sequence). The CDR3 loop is CSAATSGTSTDTQYF. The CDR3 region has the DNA TGCAGTGCTGCAACTAGCGGGACTAGCACAGATACGCAGTATTTT.

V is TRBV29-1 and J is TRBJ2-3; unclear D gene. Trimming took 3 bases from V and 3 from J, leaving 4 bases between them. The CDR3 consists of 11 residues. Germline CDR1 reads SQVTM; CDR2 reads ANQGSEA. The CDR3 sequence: CSVEETDTQYF. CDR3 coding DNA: TGCAGCGTTGAGGAGACAGATACGCAGTATTTT.

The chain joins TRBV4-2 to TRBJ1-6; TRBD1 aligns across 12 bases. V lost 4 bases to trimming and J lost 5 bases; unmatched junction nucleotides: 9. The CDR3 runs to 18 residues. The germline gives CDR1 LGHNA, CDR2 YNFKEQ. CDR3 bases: TGTGCCAGCAGCCGCGGGACAGGGGGCGTCTTCCATAATTCACCCCTCCACTTT. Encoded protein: CASSRGTGGVFHNSPLHF.